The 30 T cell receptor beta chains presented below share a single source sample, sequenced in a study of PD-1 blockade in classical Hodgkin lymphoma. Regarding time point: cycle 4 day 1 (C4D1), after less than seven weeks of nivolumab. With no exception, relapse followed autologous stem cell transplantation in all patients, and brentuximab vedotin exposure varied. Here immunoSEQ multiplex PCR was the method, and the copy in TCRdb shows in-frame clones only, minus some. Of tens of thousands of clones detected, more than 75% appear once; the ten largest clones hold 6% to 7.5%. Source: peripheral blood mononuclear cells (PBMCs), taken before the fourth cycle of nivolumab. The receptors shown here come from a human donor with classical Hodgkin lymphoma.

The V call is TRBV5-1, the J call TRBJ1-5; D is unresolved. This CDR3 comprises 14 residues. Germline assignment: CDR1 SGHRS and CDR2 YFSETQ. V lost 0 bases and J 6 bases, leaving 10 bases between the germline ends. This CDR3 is CASSLDWATQPQHF. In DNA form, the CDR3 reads TGCGCCAGCAGCTTGGATTGGGCTACTCAGCCCCAGCATTTT. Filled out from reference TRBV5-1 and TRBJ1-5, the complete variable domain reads KAGVTQTPRYLIKTRGQQVTLSCSPISGHRSVSWYQQTPGQGLQFLFEYFSETQRNKGNFPGRFSGRQFSNSRSEMNVSTLELGDSALYLCASSLDWATQPQHFGDGTRLSIL.

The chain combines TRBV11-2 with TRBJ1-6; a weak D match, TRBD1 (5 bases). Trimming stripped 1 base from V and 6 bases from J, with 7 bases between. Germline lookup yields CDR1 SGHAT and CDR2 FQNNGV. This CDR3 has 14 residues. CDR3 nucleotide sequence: TGTGCCAGCAGCTTAGGGGGGGGTAATTCACCCCTCCACTTT. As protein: CASSLGGGNSPLHF.

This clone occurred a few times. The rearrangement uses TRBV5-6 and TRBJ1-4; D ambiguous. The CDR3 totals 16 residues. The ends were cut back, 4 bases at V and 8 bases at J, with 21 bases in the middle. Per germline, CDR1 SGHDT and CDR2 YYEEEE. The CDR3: CASSRVSGVLGEKLFF. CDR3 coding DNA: TGTGCCAGCAGCCGGGTCTCCGGAGTATTGGGCGAAAAACTGTTTTTT.

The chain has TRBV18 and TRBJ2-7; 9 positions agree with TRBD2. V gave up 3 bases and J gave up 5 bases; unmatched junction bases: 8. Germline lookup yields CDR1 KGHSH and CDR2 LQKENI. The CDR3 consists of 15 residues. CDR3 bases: TGTGCCAGCTCACCCCTGGGCGGGAGGGCCGACGAGCAGTACTTC. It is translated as CASSPLGGRADEQYF.

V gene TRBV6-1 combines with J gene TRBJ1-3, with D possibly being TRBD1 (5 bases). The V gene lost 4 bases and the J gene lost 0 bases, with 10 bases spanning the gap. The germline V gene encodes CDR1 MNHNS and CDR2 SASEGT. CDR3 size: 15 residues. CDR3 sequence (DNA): TGTGCCAGCAGTGTACCAGGGAGCTCTGGAAACACCATATATTTT. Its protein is CASSVPGSSGNTIYF.

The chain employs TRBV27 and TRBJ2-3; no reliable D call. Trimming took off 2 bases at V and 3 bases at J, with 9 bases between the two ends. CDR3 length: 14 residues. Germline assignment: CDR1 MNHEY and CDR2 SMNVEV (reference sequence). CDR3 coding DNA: TGTGCCAGCAGTTTACAAGGGTTGACAGATACGCAGTATTTT. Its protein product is CASSLQGLTDTQYF.

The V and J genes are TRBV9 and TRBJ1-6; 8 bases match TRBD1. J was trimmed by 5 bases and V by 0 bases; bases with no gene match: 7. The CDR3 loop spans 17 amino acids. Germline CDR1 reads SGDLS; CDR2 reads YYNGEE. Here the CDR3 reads CASSVGPGGSDNSPLHF. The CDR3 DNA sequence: TGTGCCAGCAGCGTAGGTCCAGGGGGCTCAGATAATTCACCCCTCCACTTT.

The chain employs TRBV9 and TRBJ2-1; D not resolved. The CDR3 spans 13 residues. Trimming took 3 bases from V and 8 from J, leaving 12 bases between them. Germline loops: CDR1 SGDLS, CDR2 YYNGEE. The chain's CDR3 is CASSAGSGDEQFF. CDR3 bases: TGTGCCAGCAGCGCCGGTTCTGGAGATGAGCAGTTCTTC. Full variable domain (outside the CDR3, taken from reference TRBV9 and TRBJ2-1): DSGVTQTPKHLITATGQRVTLRCSPRSGDLSVYWYQQSLDQGLQFLIQYYNGEERAKGNILERFSAQQFPDLHSELNLSSLELGDSALYFCASSAGSGDEQFFGPGTRLTVL.

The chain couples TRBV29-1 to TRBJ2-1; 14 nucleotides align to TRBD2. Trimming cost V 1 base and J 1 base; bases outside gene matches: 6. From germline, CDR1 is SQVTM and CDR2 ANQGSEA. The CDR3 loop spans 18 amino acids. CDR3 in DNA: TGCAGCGTTGAAGGACTAGCGGGGGGGCTGGCATCCTACAATGAGCAGTTCTTC. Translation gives CSVEGLAGGLASYNEQFF.

The CDR3: CASSLGLAYLQETQYF. In nucleotides, the CDR3 is TGTGCCAGCAGTCTGGGACTAGCGTACCTCCAAGAGACCCAGTACTTC. This chain joins TRBV27 and TRBJ2-5; TRBD2 agrees at 10 bases. V dropped 5 bases and J dropped 1; count of bases not matched to a gene: 7. The CDR3 length is 16 residues. The germline CDR1 and CDR2 sequences are MNHEY and SMNVEV (reference sequence).

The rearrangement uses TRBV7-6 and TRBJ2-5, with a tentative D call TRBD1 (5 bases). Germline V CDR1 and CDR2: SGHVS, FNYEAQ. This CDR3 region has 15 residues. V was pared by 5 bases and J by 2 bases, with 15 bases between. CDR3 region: CASSLIQVPQETQYF. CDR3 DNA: TGTGCCAGCAGCCTGATACAGGTACCTCAAGAGACCCAGTACTTC.

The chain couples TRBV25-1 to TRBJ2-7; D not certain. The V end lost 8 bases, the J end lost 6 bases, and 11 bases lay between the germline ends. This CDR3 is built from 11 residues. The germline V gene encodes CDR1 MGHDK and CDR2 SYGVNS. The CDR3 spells CASSFSFEQYF. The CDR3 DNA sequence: TGTGCCAGCTCATTTTCGTTCGAGCAGTACTTC.

CDR3 bases: TGCGCCAGCAGTGAGTCGGGGACAGCCTATGGCTACACCTTC. It codes for CASSESGTAYGYTF. The chain has TRBV10-2 and TRBJ1-2; 7 nucleotides align to TRBD1. Germline CDR1 is WSHSY and CDR2 is SAAADI. V dropped 0 bases and J dropped 4; count of bases not matched to a gene: 2. The CDR3 runs 14 residues.

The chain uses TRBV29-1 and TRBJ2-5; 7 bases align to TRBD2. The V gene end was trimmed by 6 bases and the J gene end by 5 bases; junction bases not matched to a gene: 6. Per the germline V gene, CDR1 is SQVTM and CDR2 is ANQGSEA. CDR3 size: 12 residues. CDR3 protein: CSVGGLKETQYF. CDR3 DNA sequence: TGCAGCGTCGGGGGACTAAAGGAGACCCAGTACTTC.

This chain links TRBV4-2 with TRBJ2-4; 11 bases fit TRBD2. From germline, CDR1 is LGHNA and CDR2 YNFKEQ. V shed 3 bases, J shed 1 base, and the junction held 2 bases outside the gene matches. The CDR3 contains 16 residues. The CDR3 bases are TGTGCCAGCAGCCAGGCTAGCGGGGGGGCCAAAAACATTCAGTACTTC. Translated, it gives CASSQASGGAKNIQYF.

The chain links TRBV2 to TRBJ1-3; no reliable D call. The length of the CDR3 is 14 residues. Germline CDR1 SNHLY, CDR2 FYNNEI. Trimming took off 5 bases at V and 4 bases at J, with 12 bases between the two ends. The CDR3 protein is CASSTGRIGNTIYF. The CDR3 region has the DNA TGTGCCAGCAGTACCGGACGGATCGGAAACACCATATATTTT.

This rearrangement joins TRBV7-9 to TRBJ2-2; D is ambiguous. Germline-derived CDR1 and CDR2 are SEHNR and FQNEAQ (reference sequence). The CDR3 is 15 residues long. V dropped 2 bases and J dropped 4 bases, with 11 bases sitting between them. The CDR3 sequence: CASSLIGVITGELFF. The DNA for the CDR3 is TGTGCCAGCAGCTTAATTGGAGTTATCACCGGGGAGCTGTTTTTT.

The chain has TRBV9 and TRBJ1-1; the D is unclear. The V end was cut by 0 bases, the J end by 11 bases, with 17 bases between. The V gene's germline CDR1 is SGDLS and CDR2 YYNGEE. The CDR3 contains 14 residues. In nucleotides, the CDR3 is TGTGCCAGCAGCGTAGGGGTGGGAAGCACAGCGGCTTTCTTT. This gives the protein CASSVGVGSTAAFF.

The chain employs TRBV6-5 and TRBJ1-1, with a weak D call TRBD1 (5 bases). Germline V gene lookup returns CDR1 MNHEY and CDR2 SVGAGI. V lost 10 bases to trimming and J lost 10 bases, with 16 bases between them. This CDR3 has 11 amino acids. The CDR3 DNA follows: TGTGCCACCCAGGAGGGGCGAGGAGCTTTCTTT. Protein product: CATQEGRGAFF.

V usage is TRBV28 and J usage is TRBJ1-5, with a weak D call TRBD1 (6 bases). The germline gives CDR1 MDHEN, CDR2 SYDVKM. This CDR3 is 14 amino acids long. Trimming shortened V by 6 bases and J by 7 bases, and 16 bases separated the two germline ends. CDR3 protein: CASSLRGGGQPQHF. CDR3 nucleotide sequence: TGTGCCAGCAGCCTAAGAGGGGGGGGCCAGCCCCAGCATTTT.

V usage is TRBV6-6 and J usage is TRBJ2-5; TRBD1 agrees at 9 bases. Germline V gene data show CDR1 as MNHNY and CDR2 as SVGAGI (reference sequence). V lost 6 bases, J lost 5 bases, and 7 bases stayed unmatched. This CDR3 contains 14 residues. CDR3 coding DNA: TGTGCCAGCAGAAAAACAGGGGGCGGGGAGACCCAGTACTTC. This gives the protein CASRKTGGGETQYF.

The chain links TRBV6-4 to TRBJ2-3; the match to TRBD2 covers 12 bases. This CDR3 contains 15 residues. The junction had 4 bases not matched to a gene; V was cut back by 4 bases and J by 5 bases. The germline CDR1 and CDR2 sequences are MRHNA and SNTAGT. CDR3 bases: TGTGCCAGCAGTGTGACTAGCGGGGGATTAGATACGCAGTATTTT. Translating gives CASSVTSGGLDTQYF.

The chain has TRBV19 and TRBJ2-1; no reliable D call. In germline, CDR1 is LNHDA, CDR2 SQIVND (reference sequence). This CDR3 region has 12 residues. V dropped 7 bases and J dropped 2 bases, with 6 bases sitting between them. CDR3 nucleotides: TGTGCCAGTAATGAAGCCTACAATGAGCAGTTCTTC. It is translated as CASNEAYNEQFF.

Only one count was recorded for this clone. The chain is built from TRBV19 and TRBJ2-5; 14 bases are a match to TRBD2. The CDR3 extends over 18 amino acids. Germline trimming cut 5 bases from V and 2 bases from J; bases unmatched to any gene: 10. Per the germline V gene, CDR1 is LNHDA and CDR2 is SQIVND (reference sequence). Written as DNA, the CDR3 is TGTGCCAGTAGTTCGCGACTAGCGGGAGGGCCTCGGCAAGAGACCCAGTACTTC. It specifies CASSSRLAGGPRQETQYF.

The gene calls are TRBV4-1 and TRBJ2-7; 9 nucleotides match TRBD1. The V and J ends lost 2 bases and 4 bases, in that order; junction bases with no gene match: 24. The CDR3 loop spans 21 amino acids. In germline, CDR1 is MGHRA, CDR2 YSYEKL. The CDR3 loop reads CASSQLGQGHPPVGPEYEQYF. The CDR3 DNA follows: TGCGCCAGCAGCCAATTGGGACAGGGTCACCCCCCGGTAGGTCCAGAGTACGAGCAGTACTTC.

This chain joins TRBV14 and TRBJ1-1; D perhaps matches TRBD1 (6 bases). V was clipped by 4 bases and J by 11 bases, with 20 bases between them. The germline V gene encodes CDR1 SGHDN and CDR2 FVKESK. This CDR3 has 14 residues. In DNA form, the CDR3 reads TGTGCCAGCAGCCCCAATTTTCCGGGACATTGGGCTTTCTTT. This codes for CASSPNFPGHWAFF.

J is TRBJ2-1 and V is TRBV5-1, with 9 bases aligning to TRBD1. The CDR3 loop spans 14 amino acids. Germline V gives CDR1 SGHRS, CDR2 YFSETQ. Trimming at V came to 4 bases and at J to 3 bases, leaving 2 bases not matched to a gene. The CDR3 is CASSRTGDYNEQFF. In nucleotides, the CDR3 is TGCGCCAGCAGCCGGACAGGGGACTACAATGAGCAGTTCTTC.

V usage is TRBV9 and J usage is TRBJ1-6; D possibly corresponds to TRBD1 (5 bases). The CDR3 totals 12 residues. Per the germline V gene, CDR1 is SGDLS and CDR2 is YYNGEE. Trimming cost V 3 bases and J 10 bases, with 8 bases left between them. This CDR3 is CASSAQGSPLHF. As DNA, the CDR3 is TGTGCCAGCAGCGCCCAGGGATCACCCCTCCACTTT.

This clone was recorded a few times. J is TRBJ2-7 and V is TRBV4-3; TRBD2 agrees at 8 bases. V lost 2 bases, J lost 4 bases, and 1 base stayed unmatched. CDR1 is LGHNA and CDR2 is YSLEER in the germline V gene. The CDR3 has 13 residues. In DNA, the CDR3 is TGCGCCAGCAGCCAACGGGGGGGTTACGAGCAGTACTTC. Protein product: CASSQRGGYEQYF.

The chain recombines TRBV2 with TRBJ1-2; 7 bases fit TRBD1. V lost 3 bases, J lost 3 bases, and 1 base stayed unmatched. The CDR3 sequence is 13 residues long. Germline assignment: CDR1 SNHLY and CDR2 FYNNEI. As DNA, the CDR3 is TGTGCCAGCAGTGAGGGGACAGACTATGGCTACACCTTC. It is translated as CASSEGTDYGYTF.